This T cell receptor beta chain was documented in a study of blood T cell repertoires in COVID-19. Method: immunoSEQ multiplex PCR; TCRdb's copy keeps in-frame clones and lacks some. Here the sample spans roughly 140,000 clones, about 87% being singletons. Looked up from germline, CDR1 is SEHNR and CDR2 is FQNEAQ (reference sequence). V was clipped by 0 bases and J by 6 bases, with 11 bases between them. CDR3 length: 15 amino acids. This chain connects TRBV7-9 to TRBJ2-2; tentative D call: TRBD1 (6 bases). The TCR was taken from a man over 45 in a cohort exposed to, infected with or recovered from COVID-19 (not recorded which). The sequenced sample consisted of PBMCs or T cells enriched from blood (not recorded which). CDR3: CASSLAAGASGELFF. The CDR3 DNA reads TGTGCCAGCAGCTTAGCCGCAGGGGCGTCCGGGGAGCTGTTTTTT.